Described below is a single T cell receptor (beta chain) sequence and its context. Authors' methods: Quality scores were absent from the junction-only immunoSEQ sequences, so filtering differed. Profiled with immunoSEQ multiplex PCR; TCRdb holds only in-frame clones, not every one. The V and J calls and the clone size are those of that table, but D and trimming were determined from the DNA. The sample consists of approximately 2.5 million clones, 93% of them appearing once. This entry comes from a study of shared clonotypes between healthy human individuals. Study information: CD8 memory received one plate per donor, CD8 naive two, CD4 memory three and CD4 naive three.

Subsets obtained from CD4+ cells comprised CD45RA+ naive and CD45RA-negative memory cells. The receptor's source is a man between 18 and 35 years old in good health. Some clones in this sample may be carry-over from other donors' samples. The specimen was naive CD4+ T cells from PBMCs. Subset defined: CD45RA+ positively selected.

The CDR3 bases are TGTGCCAGCTCACCGGGACTGCTGGTGAACACTGAAGCTTTCTTT. Its translation: CASSPGLLVNTEAFF. The chain couples TRBV18 to TRBJ1-1; D is perhaps TRBD1 (5 bases). From germline, CDR1 is KGHSH and CDR2 LQKENI. V was clipped by 3 bases and J by 0 bases, with 11 bases between them. The CDR3 loop spans 15 amino acids. Supplemented by reference TRBV18 and TRBJ1-1, the full variable domain reads NAGVMQNPRHLVRRRGQEARLRCSPMKGHSHVYWYRQLPEEGLKFMVYLQKENIIDESGMPKERFSAEFPKEGPSILRIQQVVRGDSAAYFCASSPGLLVNTEAFFGQGTRLTVV.